This T cell receptor (beta chain) derives from a study of cytomegalovirus exposure and HLA in healthy donors. Background on the study: The 90 to 150 validation repertoires matched the 500 to 750 first-cohort repertoires in platform, a later analysis reported.

Comment on this clone: Its specificity is not known.

V lost 2 bases and J lost 8, with 13 bases in between. This CDR3 has 13 amino acids. The V gene's germline CDR1 is SGHNT and CDR2 YYREEE (reference sequence). Data came from immunoSEQ multiplex PCR; TCRdb stores just in-frame clones and leaves some out. Altogether about 220,000 clones are present, over 80% being singletons, with the ten largest covering over 11%. Study findings and constraints: Among TCR sequences, most were rare, though some public TCRs appeared in many donors. In a later analysis, first-cohort TCR clusters were found to tend to co-occur in the 130 or so validation repertoires.

The donors were in the approximately 120-subject validation cohort; that cohort was separate from the approximately 670-subject first cohort. Sequences were obtained from PBMCs. The TCR was taken from a woman in her twenties or thirties in good health and CMV-seropositive. V and J are TRBV5-4 and TRBJ1-2; D is uncertain. CDR3 nucleotides: TGTGCCAGCAGCTTCGGAGGGCCGCGGGGCTACACCTTC. Protein: CASSFGGPRGYTF. Drawing the rest from reference TRBV5-4 and TRBJ1-2, the complete variable domain is ETGVTQSPTHLIKTRGQQVTLRCSSQSGHNTVSWYQQALGQGPQFIFQYYREEENGRGNFPPRFSGLQFPNYSSELNVNALELDDSALYLCASSFGGPRGYTFGSGTRLTVV.